Sequencing of this TCR beta chain was carried out in a study of T cells after yellow fever vaccination. The table lists this clonotype with a few counts. The TCR cDNA carried a universal primer site and UMIs from 5'RACE template switching. Via MiXCR, TCRdb re-called the 5' RACE reads, giving one row per CDR3 protein. The sample shows approximately 330,000 distinct CDR3 sequences, approximately 12% of them seen only once. CDR3 length equals 15 residues. J was trimmed by 3 bases and V by 6 bases; bases with no gene match: 10. Germline CDR1 is MNHEY and CDR2 is SVGAGI. The chain is built from TRBV6-5 and TRBJ2-7, with 8 bases that match TRBD1. This specimen was CD4+ T cells sorted from PBMCs, taken 15 days after the yellow fever booster vaccination. This TCR was recovered from a man younger than 35 who received the YFV17D yellow fever vaccine. CDR3 in amino acids: CASRETGGPIYEQYV. CDR3 nucleotides: TGTGCCAGCAGAGAAACAGGGGGACCCATCTACGAGCAGTACGTC.